The TCR beta chain described here comes from a study of T cells after yellow fever vaccination. In TCRdb, the 5' RACE reads were re-called with MiXCR into one record per CDR3 protein. This sample has 450,000 to 550,000 distinct CDR3 sequences, with 15% to 20% found just once. The CDR3 covers 15 residues. V trimming: 4 bases; J trimming: 1 base; junction bases outside the gene matches: 1. Germline V lookup: CDR1 SGHRS, CDR2 YFSETQ. The source is a man aged 25-45 years who received the YFV17D yellow fever vaccine. J is TRBJ2-2 and V is TRBV5-1; 10 bases line up with TRBD2. The source material was PBMCs, sampled 15 days after the yellow fever booster vaccination. CDR3 DNA sequence: TGCGCCAGCAGCGGGACTAGCGAGAACACCGGGGAGCTGTTTTTT. Translating gives CASSGTSENTGELFF.